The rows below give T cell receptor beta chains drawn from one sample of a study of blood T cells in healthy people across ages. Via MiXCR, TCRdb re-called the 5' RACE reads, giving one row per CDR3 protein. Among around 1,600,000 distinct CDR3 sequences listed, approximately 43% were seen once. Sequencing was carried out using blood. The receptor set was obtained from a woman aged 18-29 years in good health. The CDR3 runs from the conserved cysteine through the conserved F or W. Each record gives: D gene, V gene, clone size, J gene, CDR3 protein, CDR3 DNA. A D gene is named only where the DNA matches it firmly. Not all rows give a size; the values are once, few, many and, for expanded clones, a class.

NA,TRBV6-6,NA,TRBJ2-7,CATKGVAGEHYEQYF,TGTGCCACGAAGGGGGTCGCGGGGGAGCACTACGAGCAGTACTTC
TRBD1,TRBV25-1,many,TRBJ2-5,CASSETGGETQYF,TGTGCCAGCAGTGAGACAGGGGGAGAGACCCAGTACTTC
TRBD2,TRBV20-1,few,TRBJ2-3,CSASWEGPGDTQYF,TGCAGTGCTAGTTGGGAGGGCCCCGGAGATACGCAGTATTTT
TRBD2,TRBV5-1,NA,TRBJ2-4,CASRPAGGPKNIQYF,TGCGCCAGCAGACCAGCGGGGGGGCCCAAAAACATTCAGTACTTC
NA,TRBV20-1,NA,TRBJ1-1,CSARDPPPRGTEAFF,TGCAGTGCTAGAGATCCCCCCCCAAGGGGCACTGAAGCTTTCTTT
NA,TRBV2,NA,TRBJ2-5,CASSGWLTSGTQYF,TGTGCCAGCAGTGGATGGCTTACTTCAGGGACCCAGTACTTC
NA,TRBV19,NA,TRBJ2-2,CASSLGALSPNTGELFF,TGTGCCAGTAGCCTCGGGGCACTGAGCCCCAACACCGGGGAGCTGTTTTTT
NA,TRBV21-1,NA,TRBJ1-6,CASSTRQAKNSPLHF,TGTGCCAGCAGCACCCGACAGGCTAAAAATTCACCCCTCCACTTT
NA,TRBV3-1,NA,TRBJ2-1,CASSSYIARSSYNEQFF,TGTGCCAGCAGCTCCTACATCGCAAGGAGCTCCTACAATGAGCAGTTCTTC
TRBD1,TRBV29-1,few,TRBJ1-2,CSVLTGGAGYGYTF,TGCAGCGTGCTTACAGGGGGCGCTGGCTATGGCTACACCTTC
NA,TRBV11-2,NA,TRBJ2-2,CASSRSLDTGELFF,TGTGCCAGCAGCCGTAGTTTGGACACCGGGGAGCTGTTTTTT
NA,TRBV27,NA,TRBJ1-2,CASSFYGEGYGYTF,TGTGCCAGCAGTTTTTACGGAGAGGGCTATGGCTACACCTTC
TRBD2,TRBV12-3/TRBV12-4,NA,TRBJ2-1,CASSLGLAGGVNEQFF,TGTGCCAGCAGTTTAGGACTAGCGGGAGGGGTCAATGAGCAGTTCTTC
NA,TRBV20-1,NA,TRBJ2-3,CSAYDRRTSTDTQYF,TGCAGTGCTTACGACCGGAGAACTAGCACAGATACGCAGTATTTT
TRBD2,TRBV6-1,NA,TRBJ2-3,CASRQWASGGARADTQYF,TGTGCCAGCAGACAGTGGGCTAGCGGGGGGGCCAGGGCAGATACGCAGTATTTT
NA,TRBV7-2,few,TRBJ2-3,CASSFGARNTQYF,TGTGCCAGCAGCTTTGGGGCCAGGAATACGCAGTATTTT
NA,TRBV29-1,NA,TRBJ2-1,CSVQWSHNEQFF,TGCAGCGTCCAATGGTCCCACAATGAGCAGTTCTTC
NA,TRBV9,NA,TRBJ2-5,CASSVEPAGHFQETQYF,TGTGCCAGCAGCGTAGAACCCGCGGGACATTTCCAAGAGACCCAGTACTTC
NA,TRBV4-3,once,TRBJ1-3,CASSQLHSGNTIYF,TGCGCCAGCAGCCAGTTGCACTCTGGAAACACCATATATTTT
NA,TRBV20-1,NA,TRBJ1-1,CSAQMNTEAFF,TGCAGTGCTCAGATGAACACTGAAGCTTTCTTT
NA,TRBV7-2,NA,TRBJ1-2,CASSRYQGGNYGYTF,TGTGCCAGCAGCCGATACCAGGGAGGTAACTATGGCTACACCTTC
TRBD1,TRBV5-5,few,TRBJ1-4,CASSSQAGGFEKLFF,TGTGCCAGCAGCTCGCAGGCAGGGGGCTTTGAAAAACTGTTTTTT